This is a list of T cell receptor beta chains from one sample in a study of blood T cell repertoires in COVID-19. Generated by immunoSEQ multiplex PCR, the TCRdb table keeps only in-frame clones and is missing some. The sample holds approximately 180,000 clones, roughly 90% seen once. Sample: peripheral blood. These receptors came from a woman between 45 and 60 years old with acute or convalescent COVID-19. The CDR3 runs from the conserved cysteine through the conserved F or W. The D gene is left open where the match is weak. Where a row states a size, it is once, few, many or the class of an expanded clone; other rows omit it.

v_call	d_call	j_call	clone_size	cdr3_aa	cdr3_nt
TRBV7-9	TRBD1	TRBJ2-5	once	CASSSQGTGGIETQYF	TGTGCCAGCAGCTCGCAGGGGACAGGGGGAATAGAGACCCAGTACTTC
TRBV7-8	NA	TRBJ2-7	NA	CASSPSGRGFSYEQYF	TGTGCCAGCAGCCCGAGCGGGCGGGGCTTCTCCTACGAGCAGTACTTC
TRBV10-3	TRBD2	TRBJ2-1	NA	CAISESGLAGGLPFF	TGTGCCATCAGTGAGTCGGGGTTAGCGGGAGGGTTACCGTTCTTC
TRBV6-6	NA	TRBJ1-5	NA	CASSFYREDQPQHF	TGTGCCAGCAGTTTCTACAGGGAAGATCAGCCCCAGCATTTT
TRBV4-3	NA	TRBJ1-1	NA	CASSQSLNTEAFF	TGCGCCAGCAGCCAAAGCCTGAACACTGAAGCTTTCTTT
TRBV28	NA	TRBJ1-1	NA	CASSLTYTEAFF	TGTGCCAGCAGTTTAACATACACTGAAGCTTTCTTT
TRBV30	NA	TRBJ2-1	NA	CAWALRNEQFF	TGTGCCTGGGCGCTACGTAATGAGCAGTTCTTC
TRBV11-2	TRBD1	TRBJ1-2	NA	CASRETGGAPGYTF	TGTGCCAGCAGAGAGACAGGGGGCGCCCCTGGCTACACCTTC
TRBV30	TRBD1	TRBJ1-2	NA	CAWSVQTGTANYGYTF	TGTGCCTGGAGTGTACAAACCGGGACAGCCAACTATGGCTACACCTTC
TRBV18	TRBD1	TRBJ2-1	NA	CASSPETGDEQFF	TGTGCCAGCTCACCAGAGACAGGGGACGAGCAGTTCTTC
TRBV5-1	NA	TRBJ2-1	NA	CASSPPSPEQFF	TGCGCCAGCAGCCCACCTAGCCCTGAGCAGTTCTTC
TRBV18	TRBD1	TRBJ1-2	NA	CASSPIVQGAIDYGYTF	TGTGCCAGCTCACCCATCGTACAGGGGGCGATAGACTATGGCTACACCTTC
TRBV7-8	TRBD1	TRBJ1-5	NA	CASSIDRDPWAQHF	TGTGCCAGCAGCATCGACAGGGACCCCTGGGCCCAGCATTTT
TRBV6-2/TRBV6-3	TRBD2	TRBJ2-3	NA	CASSLRDYPTDTQYF	TGTGCCAGCAGCCTCCGGGACTATCCCACAGATACGCAGTATTTT
TRBV19	TRBD1	TRBJ1-5	NA	CASGKTGLSNQPQHF	TGTGCCAGTGGCAAGACAGGGTTGAGCAATCAGCCCCAGCATTTT
TRBV6-5	NA	TRBJ1-1	NA	CASRFYTGSTTEAFF	TGTGCCAGCAGATTCTATACAGGGTCGACCACTGAAGCTTTCTTT
TRBV19	TRBD2	TRBJ2-1	once	CASSRSLAGLYNEQFF	TGTGCCAGTAGTAGATCTCTAGCGGGACTGTACAATGAGCAGTTCTTC
TRBV6-4	TRBD2	TRBJ2-2	NA	CASSEIAGDTNTGELFF	TGTGCCAGCAGTGAAATAGCGGGGGACACGAACACCGGGGAGCTGTTTTTT
TRBV7-3	TRBD1	TRBJ1-2	NA	CARWGRGGNGYTF	TGTGCCCGGTGGGGAAGAGGGGGCAATGGCTACACCTTC
TRBV5-1	NA	TRBJ1-4	NA	CASSLGFNGEKLFF	TGCGCCAGCAGCTTGGGTTTCAACGGTGAAAAACTGTTTTTT
TRBV11-2	NA	TRBJ1-1	NA	CASTLIQGIEAFF	TGTGCCAGCACCTTAATACAGGGTATTGAAGCTTTCTTT
TRBV5-4	TRBD1	TRBJ2-7	NA	CASSTGGGEQYF	TGTGCCAGCAGTACAGGGGGCGGCGAGCAGTACTTC
TRBV14	TRBD1	TRBJ2-1	NA	CASSARDSYNEQFF	TGTGCCAGCAGCGCCCGGGACAGTTACAATGAGCAGTTCTTC
TRBV5-1	TRBD1	TRBJ1-2	few	CASSLGEAGTGVYGYTF	TGCGCCAGCAGCTTGGGAGAGGCCGGGACAGGGGTCTATGGCTACACCTTC
TRBV18	NA	TRBJ2-5	NA	CASSPADMYQETQYF	TGTGCCAGCTCACCTGCGGACATGTACCAAGAGACCCAGTACTTC
TRBV7-2	NA	TRBJ1-2	NA	CASSEAGANYGYTF	TGTGCCAGCAGCGAAGCAGGGGCAAACTATGGCTACACCTTC
TRBV7-3	NA	TRBJ1-1	once	CASSLNRDTEAFF	TGTGCCAGCAGCTTAAACCGAGACACTGAAGCTTTCTTT
TRBV24-1	NA	TRBJ2-5	NA	CATSDHSQETQYF	TGTGCCACCAGTGATCATTCCCAAGAGACCCAGTACTTC
TRBV19	NA	TRBJ2-5	NA	CASNPSPRQRQETQYF	TGTGCCAGTAACCCCAGCCCGAGACAGCGCCAAGAGACCCAGTACTTC
TRBV29-1	NA	TRBJ2-3	once	CSVPARAGDTDTQYF	TGCAGCGTCCCTGCCCGGGCAGGGGACACAGATACGCAGTATTTT
TRBV30	NA	TRBJ1-2	NA	CAWSDSPENGYTF	TGTGCCTGGAGTGACAGCCCCGAAAATGGCTACACCTTC
TRBV19	NA	TRBJ1-2	NA	CASSIDGEYGYTF	TGTGCCAGTAGTATCGATGGGGAGTATGGCTACACCTTC
TRBV4-3	TRBD2	TRBJ2-1	NA	CASSQVTSGNEQFF	TGCGCCAGCAGCCAAGTGACTAGCGGTAATGAGCAGTTCTTC
TRBV19	TRBD1	TRBJ1-3	NA	CASRNTGAGNTIYF	TGTGCCAGTAGAAACACAGGGGCTGGAAACACCATATATTTT
TRBV11-2	TRBD2	TRBJ2-1	NA	CASSPSGRGLYEQFF	TGTGCCAGCAGCCCTAGCGGGAGGGGATTGTATGAGCAGTTCTTC
TRBV7-9	NA	TRBJ2-5	once	CASSLGTGWVTETQYF	TGTGCCAGCAGCTTAGGAACAGGGTGGGTCACGGAGACCCAGTACTTC
TRBV3-1/TRBV3-2	NA	TRBJ2-7	NA	CASSQDQLAYEQYF	TGTGCCAGCAGCCAAGACCAACTGGCCTACGAGCAGTACTTC
TRBV18	NA	TRBJ2-1	once	CASSPSGSGAMLGNEQFF	TGTGCCAGCTCACCATCCGGCTCAGGGGCCATGTTGGGCAATGAGCAGTTCTTC
TRBV7-9	NA	TRBJ1-6	NA	CASSLQGLDSPLHF	TGTGCCAGCAGCCTACAGGGATTGGATTCACCCCTCCACTTT
TRBV11-3	NA	TRBJ1-1	NA	CASSLRGSGEAFF	TGTGCCAGCAGCTTACGCGGGTCAGGTGAAGCTTTCTTT
TRBV19	NA	TRBJ2-2	NA	CASRLRGLTNTGELFF	TGTGCCAGTAGGCTTCGAGGACTGACCAACACCGGGGAGCTGTTTTTT
TRBV7-9	NA	TRBJ1-3	NA	CASVLSSGNTIYF	TGTGCCAGCGTTTTGAGCTCTGGAAACACCATATATTTT
TRBV7-2	NA	TRBJ2-1	NA	CASSLGRYEQFF	TGTGCCAGCAGCTTAGGGAGGTATGAGCAGTTCTTC
TRBV29-1	TRBD2	TRBJ2-1	NA	CSVRTSGRPSSYNEQFF	TGCAGCGTTCGGACTAGCGGGAGGCCAAGCTCCTACAATGAGCAGTTCTTC
TRBV7-6	NA	TRBJ2-5	NA	CASSGRQETQYF	TGTGCCAGCAGCGGGCGCCAAGAGACCCAGTACTTC
TRBV25-1	TRBD1	TRBJ1-4	NA	CASATGRNEKLFF	TGTGCCAGCGCGACAGGGAGAAATGAAAAACTGTTTTTT
TRBV10-1	TRBD1	TRBJ2-3	NA	CASSRTGADTQYF	TGCGCCAGCAGTAGGACAGGGGCAGATACGCAGTATTTT
TRBV27	NA	TRBJ1-2	NA	CASWGRNYGYTF	TGTGCCAGCTGGGGGAGGAACTATGGCTACACCTTC
TRBV6-9	TRBD1	TRBJ1-2	NA	CASSLHRGQKGYTF	TGTGCCAGCAGTTTACACAGGGGACAAAAAGGCTACACCTTC
TRBV7-2	TRBD2	TRBJ2-1	NA	CASSLGVSGGHSYNEQFF	TGTGCCAGCAGCTTAGGTGTTAGCGGGGGCCACTCCTACAATGAGCAGTTCTTC
TRBV4-1	NA	TRBJ1-6	NA	CASSQESGISPLHF	TGCGCCAGCAGCCAAGAATCAGGGATTTCACCCCTCCACTTT
TRBV5-3	NA	TRBJ1-6	NA	CARRRPTDLNNSPLHF	TGTGCCAGAAGGAGACCGACAGACCTCAATAATTCACCCCTCCACTTT
TRBV5-1	NA	TRBJ2-7	NA	CASRGVYEQYF	TGCGCCAGCAGGGGAGTTTACGAGCAGTACTTC
TRBV6-2/TRBV6-3	NA	TRBJ1-2	once	CASSYWRARANYGYTF	TGTGCCAGCAGTTACTGGAGGGCACGAGCTAACTATGGCTACACCTTC
TRBV7-2	TRBD1	TRBJ2-3	NA	CASSRDRGYVDTQYF	TGTGCCAGCAGCAGGGACAGGGGTTATGTAGATACGCAGTATTTT
TRBV15	NA	TRBJ1-3	NA	CATSRGRDGNTIYF	TGTGCCACCAGCAGAGGCAGGGATGGAAACACCATATATTTT